This T cell receptor (beta chain) was identified in a study of T cells in Graves' hyperthyroidism and ophthalmopathy. About the research overall: Peripheral blood was obtained at initial diagnosis, preceding any treatment.

This clonotype showed up just a few times. The CDR3 is 18 residues long. V lost 1 base to trimming and J lost 2 bases; unmatched junction nucleotides: 6. The germline V gene encodes CDR1 GTSNPN and CDR2 SVGIG (reference sequence). What was amplified from RNA transcripts were TCR beta CDR3 regions. HTBI primers were the set used in a first-round RT-PCR of the TCR CDR3. In TCRdb, the multiplex PCR reads were re-called with MiXCR into one record per CDR3 protein. The sample carries hundreds of thousands of distinct CDR3 sequences, approximately 15% recorded once. Those with hyperthyroidism were 18 to 65 years old, newly diagnosed, and ill for under 2 months. Exclusions: uncontrolled infection, other autoimmune disease, pregnancy, lactation. Orbital computed tomography and thyroid ultrasound, together with serum TRAb and thyroxine and clinical symptoms, were used for diagnoses.

The chain uses TRBV30 and TRBJ2-1, with 15 positions matching TRBD2. The sequence was collected from a woman between 18 and 29 years old with Graves' hyperthyroidism. The sequenced sample consisted of blood. CDR3 in DNA: TGTGCCTGGAGTGCTTGGACTAGCGGGGGGGGGACCTACAATGAGCAGTTCTTC. Translated, it gives CAWSAWTSGGGTYNEQFF.